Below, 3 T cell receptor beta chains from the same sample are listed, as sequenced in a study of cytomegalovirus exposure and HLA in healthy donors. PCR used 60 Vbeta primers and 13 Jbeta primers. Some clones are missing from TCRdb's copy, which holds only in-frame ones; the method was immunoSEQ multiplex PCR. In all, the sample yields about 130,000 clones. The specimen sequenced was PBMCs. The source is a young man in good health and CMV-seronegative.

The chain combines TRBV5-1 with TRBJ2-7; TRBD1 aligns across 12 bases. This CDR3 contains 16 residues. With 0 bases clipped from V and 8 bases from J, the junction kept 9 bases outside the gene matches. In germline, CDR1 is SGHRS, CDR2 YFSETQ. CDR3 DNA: TGCGCCAGCAGCTTGGGAGTTATGGGACAGGGGGCCAAGCAGTACTTC. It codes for CASSLGVMGQGAKQYF. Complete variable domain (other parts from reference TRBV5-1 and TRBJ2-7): KAGVTQTPRYLIKTRGQQVTLSCSPISGHRSVSWYQQTPGQGLQFLFEYFSETQRNKGNFPGRFSGRQFSNSRSEMNVSTLELGDSALYLCASSLGVMGQGAKQYFGPGTRLTVT.

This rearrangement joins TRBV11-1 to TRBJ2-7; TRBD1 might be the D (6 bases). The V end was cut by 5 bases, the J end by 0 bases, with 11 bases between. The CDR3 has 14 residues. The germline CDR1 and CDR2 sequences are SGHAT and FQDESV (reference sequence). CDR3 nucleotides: TGTGCCAGCAGCAGACAGGTTCACTCCTACGAGCAGTACTTC. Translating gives CASSRQVHSYEQYF.

The CDR3 spells CASSEQGSQPQHF. CDR3 coding DNA: TGTGCCAGCAGTGAACAGGGAAGTCAGCCCCAGCATTTT. The chain combines TRBV6-1 with TRBJ1-5; maybe TRBD1 (5 bases). This CDR3 comprises 13 residues. The germline CDR1 and CDR2 sequences are MNHNS and SASEGT. V was pared by 2 bases and J by 6 bases, with 8 bases between.